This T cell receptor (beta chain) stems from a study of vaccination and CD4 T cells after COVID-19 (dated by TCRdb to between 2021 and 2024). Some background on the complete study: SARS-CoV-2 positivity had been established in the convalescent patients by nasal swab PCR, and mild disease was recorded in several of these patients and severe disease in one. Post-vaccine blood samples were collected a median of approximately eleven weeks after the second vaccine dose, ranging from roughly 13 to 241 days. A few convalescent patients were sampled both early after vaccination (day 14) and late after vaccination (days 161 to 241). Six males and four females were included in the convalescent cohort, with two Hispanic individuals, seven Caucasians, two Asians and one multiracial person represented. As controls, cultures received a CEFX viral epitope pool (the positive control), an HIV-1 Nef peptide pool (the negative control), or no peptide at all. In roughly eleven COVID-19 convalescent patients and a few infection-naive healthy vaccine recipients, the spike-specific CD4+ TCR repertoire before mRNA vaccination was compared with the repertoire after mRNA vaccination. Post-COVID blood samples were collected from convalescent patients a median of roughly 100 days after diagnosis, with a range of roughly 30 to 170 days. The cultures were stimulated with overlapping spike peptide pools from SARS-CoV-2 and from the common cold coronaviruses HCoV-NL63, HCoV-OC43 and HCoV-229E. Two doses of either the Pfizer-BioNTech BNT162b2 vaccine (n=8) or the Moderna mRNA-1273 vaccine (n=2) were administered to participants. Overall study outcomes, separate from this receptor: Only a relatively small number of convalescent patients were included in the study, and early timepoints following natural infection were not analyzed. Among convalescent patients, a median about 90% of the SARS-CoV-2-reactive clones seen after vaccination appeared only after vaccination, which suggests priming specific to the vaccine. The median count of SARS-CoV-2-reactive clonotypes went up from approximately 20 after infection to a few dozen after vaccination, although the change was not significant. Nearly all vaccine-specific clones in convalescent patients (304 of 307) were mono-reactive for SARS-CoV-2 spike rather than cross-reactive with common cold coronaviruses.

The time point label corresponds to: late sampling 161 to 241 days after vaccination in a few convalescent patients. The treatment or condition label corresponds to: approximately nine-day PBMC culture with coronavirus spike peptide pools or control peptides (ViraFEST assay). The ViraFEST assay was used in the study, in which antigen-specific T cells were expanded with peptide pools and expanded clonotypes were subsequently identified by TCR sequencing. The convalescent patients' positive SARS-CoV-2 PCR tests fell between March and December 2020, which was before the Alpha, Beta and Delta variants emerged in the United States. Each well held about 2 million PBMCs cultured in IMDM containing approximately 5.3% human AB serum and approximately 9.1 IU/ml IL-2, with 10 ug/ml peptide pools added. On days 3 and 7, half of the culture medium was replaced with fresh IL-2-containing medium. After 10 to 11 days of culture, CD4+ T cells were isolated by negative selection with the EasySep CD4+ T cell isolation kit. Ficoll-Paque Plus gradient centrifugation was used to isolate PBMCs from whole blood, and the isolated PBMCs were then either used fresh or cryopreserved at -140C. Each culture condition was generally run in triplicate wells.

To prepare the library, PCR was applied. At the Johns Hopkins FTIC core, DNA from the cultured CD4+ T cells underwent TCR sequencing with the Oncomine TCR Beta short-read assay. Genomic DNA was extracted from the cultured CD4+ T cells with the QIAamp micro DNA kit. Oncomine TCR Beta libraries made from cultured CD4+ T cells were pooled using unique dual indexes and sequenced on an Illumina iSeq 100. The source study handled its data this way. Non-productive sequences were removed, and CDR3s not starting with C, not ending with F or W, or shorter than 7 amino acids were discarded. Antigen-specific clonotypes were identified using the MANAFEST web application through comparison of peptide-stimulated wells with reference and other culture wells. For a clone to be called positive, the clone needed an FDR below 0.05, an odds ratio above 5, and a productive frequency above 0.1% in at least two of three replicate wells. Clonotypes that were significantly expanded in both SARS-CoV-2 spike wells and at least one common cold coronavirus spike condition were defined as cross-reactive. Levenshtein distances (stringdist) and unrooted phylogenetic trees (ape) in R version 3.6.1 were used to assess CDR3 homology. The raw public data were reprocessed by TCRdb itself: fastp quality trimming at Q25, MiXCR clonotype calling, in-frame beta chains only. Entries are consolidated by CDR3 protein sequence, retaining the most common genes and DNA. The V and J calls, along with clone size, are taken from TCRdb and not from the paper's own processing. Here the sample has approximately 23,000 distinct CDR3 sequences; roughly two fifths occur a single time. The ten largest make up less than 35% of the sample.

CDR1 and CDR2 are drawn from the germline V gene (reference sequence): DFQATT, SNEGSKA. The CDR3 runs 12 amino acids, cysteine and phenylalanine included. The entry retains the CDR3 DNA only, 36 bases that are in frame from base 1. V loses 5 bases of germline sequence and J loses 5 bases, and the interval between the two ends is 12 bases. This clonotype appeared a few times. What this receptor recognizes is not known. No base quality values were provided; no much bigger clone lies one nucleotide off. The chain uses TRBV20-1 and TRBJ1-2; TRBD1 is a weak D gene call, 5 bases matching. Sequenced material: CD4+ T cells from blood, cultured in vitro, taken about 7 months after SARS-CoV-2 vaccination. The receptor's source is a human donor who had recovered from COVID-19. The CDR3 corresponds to CSAGGTSYGYTF. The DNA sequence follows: TGCAGTGCTGGCGGGACGTCGTATGGCTACACCTTC.